The 10 T cell receptor beta chains below were found in one sample sequenced in a study of OX40 agonist ivuxolimab in advanced cancers. Libraries came from the immunoSEQ multiplex PCR assay. The table comes from immuneACCESS by way of TCRdb, which keeps in-frame sequences with V and J called. Part of the clones is missing from these tables; in studies checked, under half for an unresolved V gene and the rest for unknown reasons. Present in this sample are some 80,000 clones, nearly 90% of which were seen just once. The top ten clonotypes cover around 2.6% of the sample. The sample consisted of CD4+ or CD8+ T cells sorted from blood, taken in a trial of the OX40 agonist ivuxolimab. The receptors stem from an adult with an advanced solid tumor such as melanoma, head and neck, liver or kidney cancer.

This clone has just one count. This chain connects TRBV18 to TRBJ1-5; D is ambiguous. V shed 6 bases and J shed 0 bases, with 9 bases lying between them. In germline, CDR1 is KGHSH, CDR2 LQKENI. This CDR3 spans 14 amino acids. The CDR3 loop reads CASSPTYSNQPQHF. CDR3 DNA sequence: TGTGCCAGCTCTCCGACTTATAGCAATCAGCCCCAGCATTTT. Filled out from reference TRBV18 and TRBJ1-5, the complete variable domain reads NAGVMQNPRHLVRRRGQEARLRCSPMKGHSHVYWYRQLPEEGLKFMVYLQKENIIDESGMPKERFSAEFPKEGPSILRIQQVVRGDSAAYFCASSPTYSNQPQHFGDGTRLSIL.

The genes are TRBV25-1 and TRBJ2-1, with 7 nucleotides matching TRBD2. Germline CDR1 and CDR2: MGHDK and SYGVNS. CDR3 size: 13 residues. Trimming cost V 7 bases and J 3 bases; bases outside gene matches: 3. The CDR3 loop reads CASKGLHYNEQFF. The CDR3 coding sequence is TGTGCCAGCAAGGGACTACACTACAATGAGCAGTTCTTC.

The chain couples TRBV28 to TRBJ1-2; 7 nucleotides agree with TRBD1. Losses at the gene ends were 10 bases for V and 4 bases for J; bases not matched to a gene: 12. Germline lookup yields CDR1 MDHEN and CDR2 SYDVKM. The CDR3 contains 14 residues. The CDR3 region is CATTGTAHFYGYTF. The CDR3, as DNA: TGTGCCACCACCGGGACAGCCCATTTCTATGGCTACACCTTC.

The chain recombines TRBV5-4 with TRBJ1-2, with 8 bases identical to TRBD1. The CDR3 is 14 amino acids. CDR1 SGHNT and CDR2 YYREEE come from the germline V gene (reference sequence). Trimming took 3 bases from V and 4 from J; bases not matched to a gene: 5. CDR3 coding DNA: TGTGCCAGCAGCTCGGACAGGGACCTCTATGGCTACACCTTC. This sequence encodes CASSSDRDLYGYTF.

The gene calls are TRBV19 and TRBJ1-2; no reliable D call. Trimming stripped 7 bases from V and 6 bases from J, with 18 bases between. This CDR3 contains 14 residues. CDR1 and CDR2 from the germline V gene are LNHDA and SQIVND (reference sequence). Here the CDR3 reads CASTRTRAEDGYTF. The CDR3 coding sequence is TGTGCCAGTACCCGAACGAGGGCGGAGGATGGCTACACCTTC.

V usage is TRBV5-1 and J usage is TRBJ2-2, with TRBD2 as a possible D gene (5 bases). The CDR3 consists of 14 residues. The V gene's germline CDR1 is SGHRS and CDR2 YFSETQ. V gave up 3 bases and J gave up 2 bases, with 8 bases separating them. CDR3 region: CASSWRTNTGELFF. CDR3 in DNA: TGCGCCAGCAGCTGGAGGACTAACACCGGGGAGCTGTTTTTT.

CDR3 in amino acids: CASSKGLSFLYEQYF. CDR3 DNA sequence: TGTGCCAGCAGCAAGGGACTAAGCTTCTTATACGAGCAGTACTTC. The chain has TRBV6-5 and TRBJ2-7; 7 positions match TRBD2. J was trimmed by 4 bases and V by 6 bases; bases with no gene match: 12. Germline V gene data show CDR1 as MNHEY and CDR2 as SVGAGI. The CDR3 is 15 residues long.

Remarks on this clone: At the DNA level, this CDR3 is encoded by other sequences in the same sample as well. The gene calls are TRBV5-1 and TRBJ2-1; D is unresolved. CDR1 is SGHRS and CDR2 is YFSETQ in the germline V gene. The CDR3 length is 13 residues. Deletions cut 0 bases from V and 5 bases from J, with 6 bases between. The CDR3 sequence is CASSLGADNEQFF. CDR3 in DNA: TGCGCCAGCAGCTTGGGAGCAGACAATGAGCAGTTCTTC.

The chain carries TRBV11-3 and TRBJ2-5; the match to TRBD2 covers 13 bases. In germline, CDR1 is SGHNT, CDR2 YENEEA. Trimming cost V 5 bases and J 2 bases; bases outside gene matches: 8. The CDR3 sequence is 17 residues long. Written as DNA, the CDR3 is TGTGCCAGCAGCAATCGACTAGCGGGAGGTCCACAAGAGACCCAGTACTTC. Amino acids: CASSNRLAGGPQETQYF.

The CDR3 bases are TGTGCCAGCAGTTACTCGAGGGATTTCTCTGGAAACACCATATATTTT. It codes for CASSYSRDFSGNTIYF. The rearrangement uses TRBV6-5 and TRBJ1-3; no definite D call. This CDR3 comprises 16 residues. V was cut by 0 bases and J by 0 bases, with 9 bases left in between. Germline V gene data show CDR1 as MNHEY and CDR2 as SVGAGI.